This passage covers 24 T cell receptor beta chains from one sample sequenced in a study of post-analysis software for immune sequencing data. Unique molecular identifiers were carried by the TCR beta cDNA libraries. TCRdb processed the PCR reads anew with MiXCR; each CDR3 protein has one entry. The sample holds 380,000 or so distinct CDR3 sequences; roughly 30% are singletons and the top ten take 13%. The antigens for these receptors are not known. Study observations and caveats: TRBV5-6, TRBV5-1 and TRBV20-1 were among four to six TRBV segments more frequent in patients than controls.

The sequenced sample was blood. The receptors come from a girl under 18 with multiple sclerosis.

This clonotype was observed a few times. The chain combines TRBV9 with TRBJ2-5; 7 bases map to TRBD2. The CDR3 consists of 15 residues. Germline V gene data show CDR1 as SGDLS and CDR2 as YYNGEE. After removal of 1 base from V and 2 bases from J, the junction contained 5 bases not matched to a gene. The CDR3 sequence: CASSVWAGVQETQYF. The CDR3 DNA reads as TGTGCCAGCAGCGTATGGGCGGGGGTACAAGAGACCCAGTACTTC.

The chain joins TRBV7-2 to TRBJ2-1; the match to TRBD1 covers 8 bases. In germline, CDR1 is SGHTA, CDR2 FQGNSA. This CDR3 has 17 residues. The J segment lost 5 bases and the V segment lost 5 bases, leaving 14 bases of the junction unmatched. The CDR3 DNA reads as TGTGCCAGCAGCCCATTAACCTACAGGGGGTCGAACAATGAGCAGTTCTTC. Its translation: CASSPLTYRGSNNEQFF.

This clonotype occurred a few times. In DNA form, the CDR3 reads TGTGCCAGTAGTCTGGGACAGGGAGGGCAAGAGACCCAGTACTTC. Encoded protein: CASSLGQGGQETQYF. V gene TRBV19 combines with J gene TRBJ2-5; 9 bases align to TRBD1. In germline, CDR1 is LNHDA, CDR2 SQIVND (reference sequence). Germline trimming cut 5 bases from V and 2 bases from J; bases unmatched to any gene: 6. The CDR3 length is 15 residues.

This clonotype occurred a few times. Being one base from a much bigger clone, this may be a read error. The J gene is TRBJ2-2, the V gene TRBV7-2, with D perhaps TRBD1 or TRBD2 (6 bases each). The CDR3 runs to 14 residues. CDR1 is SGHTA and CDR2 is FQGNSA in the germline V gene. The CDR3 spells CASSLAGGTGERFF. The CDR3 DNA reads TGTGCCAGCAGCTTAGCGGGGGGCACCGGGGAGCGGTTTTTT.

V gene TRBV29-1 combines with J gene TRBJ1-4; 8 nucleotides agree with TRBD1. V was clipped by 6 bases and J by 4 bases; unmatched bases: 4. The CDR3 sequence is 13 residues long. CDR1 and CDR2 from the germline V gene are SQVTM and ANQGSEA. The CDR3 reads CSVTGGLNEKLFF. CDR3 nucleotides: TGCAGCGTAACAGGGGGTCTTAATGAAAAACTGTTTTTT. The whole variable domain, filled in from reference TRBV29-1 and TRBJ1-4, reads SAVISQKPSRDICQRGTSLTIQCQVDSQVTMMFWYRQQPGQSLTLIATANQGSEATYESGFVIDKFPISRPNLTFSTLTVSNMSPEDSSIYLCSVTGGLNEKLFFGSGTQLSVL.

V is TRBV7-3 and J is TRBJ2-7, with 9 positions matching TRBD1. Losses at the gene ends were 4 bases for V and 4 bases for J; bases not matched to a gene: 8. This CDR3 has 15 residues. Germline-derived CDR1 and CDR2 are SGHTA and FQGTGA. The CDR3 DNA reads TGTGCCAGCAGCTCCCTCCGGGACAGGGTTTACGAGCAGTACTTC. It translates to CASSSLRDRVYEQYF.

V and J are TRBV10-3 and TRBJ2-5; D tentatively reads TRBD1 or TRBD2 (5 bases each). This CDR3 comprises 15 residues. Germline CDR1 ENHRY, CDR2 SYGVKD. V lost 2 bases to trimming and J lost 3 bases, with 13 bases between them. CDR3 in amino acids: CAISEGGYMEETQYF. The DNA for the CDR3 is TGTGCCATCAGTGAGGGGGGATACATGGAAGAGACCCAGTACTTC.

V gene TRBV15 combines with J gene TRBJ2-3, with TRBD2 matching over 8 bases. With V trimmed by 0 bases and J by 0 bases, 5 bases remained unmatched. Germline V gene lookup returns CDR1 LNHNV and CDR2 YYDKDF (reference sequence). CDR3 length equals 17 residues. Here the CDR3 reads CATSRDRGGGSTDTQYF. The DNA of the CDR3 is TGTGCCACCAGCAGAGATCGTGGCGGGGGGAGCACAGATACGCAGTATTTT.

CDR3 in amino acids: CSVDRAAQETQYF. The DNA of the CDR3 is TGCAGCGTTGATCGGGCAGCGCAAGAGACCCAGTACTTC. V and J are TRBV29-1 and TRBJ2-7; D gene ambiguous. The DNA end is a closer match to TRBJ2-5, so the J assignment may be wrong. Germline CDR1 SQVTM, CDR2 ANQGSEA. The CDR3 is 13 amino acids.

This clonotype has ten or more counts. The chain's CDR3 is CSVAGTGGTDTQYF. In DNA form, the CDR3 reads TGCAGCGTTGCGGGGACAGGGGGCACAGATACGCAGTATTTT. The genes are TRBV29-1 and TRBJ2-3; 10 bases fit TRBD1. Trimming took 4 bases from V and 1 from J; bases not matched to a gene: 2. There are 14 residues in the CDR3. Germline CDR1 SQVTM, CDR2 ANQGSEA.

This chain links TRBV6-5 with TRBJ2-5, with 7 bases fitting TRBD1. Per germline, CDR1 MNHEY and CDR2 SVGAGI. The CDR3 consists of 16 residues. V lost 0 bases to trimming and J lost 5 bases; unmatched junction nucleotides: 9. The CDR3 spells CASSYSGRGPLETQYF. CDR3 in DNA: TGTGCCAGCAGTTACTCAGGAAGGGGGCCCCTGGAGACCCAGTACTTC.

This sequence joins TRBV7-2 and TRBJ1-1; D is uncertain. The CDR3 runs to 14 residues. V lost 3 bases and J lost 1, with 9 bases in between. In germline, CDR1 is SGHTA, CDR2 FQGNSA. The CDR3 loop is CASSLNVGNTEAFF. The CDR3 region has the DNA TGTGCCAGCAGCTTGAATGTGGGGAACACTGAAGCTTTCTTT. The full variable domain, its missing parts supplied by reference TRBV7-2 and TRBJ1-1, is GAGVSQSPSNKVTEKGKDVELRCDPISGHTALYWYRQSLGQGLEFLIYFQGNSAPDKSGLPSDRFSAERTGGSVSTLTIQRTQQEDSAVYLCASSLNVGNTEAFFGQGTRLTVV.

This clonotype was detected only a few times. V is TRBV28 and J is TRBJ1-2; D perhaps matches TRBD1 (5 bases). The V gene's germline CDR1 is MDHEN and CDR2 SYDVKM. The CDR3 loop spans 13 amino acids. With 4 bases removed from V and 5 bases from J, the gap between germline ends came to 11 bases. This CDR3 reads CASSSGDAYGYTF. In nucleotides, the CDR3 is TGTGCCAGCAGTTCGGGGGACGCTTATGGCTACACCTTC.

CDR3 coding DNA: TGTGCCAGCAGGTTCAGGGGGGGGAGTGAAAAACTGTTTTTT. This codes for CASRFRGGSEKLFF. The rearrangement joins TRBV12-3 or TRBV12-4 to TRBJ1-4, with 7 positions matching TRBD1. This CDR3 comprises 14 residues. V dropped 6 bases and J dropped 7; count of bases not matched to a gene: 8.

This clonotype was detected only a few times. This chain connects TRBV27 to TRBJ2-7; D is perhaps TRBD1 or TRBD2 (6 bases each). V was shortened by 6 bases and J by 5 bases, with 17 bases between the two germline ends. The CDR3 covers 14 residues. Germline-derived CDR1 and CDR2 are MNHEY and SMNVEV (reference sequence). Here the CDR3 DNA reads TGTGCCAGCAGAACGAGAGGGGGGAATGACGAGCAGTACTTC. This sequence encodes CASRTRGGNDEQYF.

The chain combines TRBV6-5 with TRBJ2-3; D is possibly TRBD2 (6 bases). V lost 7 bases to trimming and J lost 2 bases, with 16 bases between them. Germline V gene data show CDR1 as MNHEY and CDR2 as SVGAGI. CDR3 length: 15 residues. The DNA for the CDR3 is TGTGCCAGCACCGACGGGGGATCTCCCACAGATACGCAGTATTTT. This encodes CASTDGGSPTDTQYF.

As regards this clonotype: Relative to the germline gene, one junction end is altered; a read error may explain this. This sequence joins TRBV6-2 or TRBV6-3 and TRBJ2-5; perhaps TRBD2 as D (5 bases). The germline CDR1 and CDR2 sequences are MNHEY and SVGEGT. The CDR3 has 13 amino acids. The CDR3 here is CASTYSVRETQDF. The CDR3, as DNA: TGTGCCAGCACATATAGTGTGAGGGAGACCCAGGACTTC.

The CDR3 bases are TGTGCCAGCAGTCCTGAGGGGGGCGTCTACGAGCAGTACTTC. Encoded protein: CASSPEGGVYEQYF. V gene TRBV6-5 combines with J gene TRBJ2-7, with D perhaps matching TRBD1 or TRBD2 (6 bases each). Germline V gene lookup returns CDR1 MNHEY and CDR2 SVGAGI. The length of the CDR3 is 14 residues. The V end was cut by 5 bases, the J end by 3 bases, with 14 bases between.

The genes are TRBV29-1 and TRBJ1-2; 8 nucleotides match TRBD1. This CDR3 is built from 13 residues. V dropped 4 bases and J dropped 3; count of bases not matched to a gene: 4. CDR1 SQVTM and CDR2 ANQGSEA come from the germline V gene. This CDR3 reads CSVGQGADYGYTF. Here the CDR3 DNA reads TGCAGCGTTGGTCAGGGGGCCGACTATGGCTACACCTTC.

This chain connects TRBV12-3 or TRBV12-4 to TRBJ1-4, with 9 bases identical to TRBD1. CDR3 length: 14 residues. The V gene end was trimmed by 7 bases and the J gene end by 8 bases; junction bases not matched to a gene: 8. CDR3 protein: CASTKTGGREKLFF. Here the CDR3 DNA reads TGTGCCAGCACCAAGACAGGGGGTCGAGAAAAACTGTTTTTT.

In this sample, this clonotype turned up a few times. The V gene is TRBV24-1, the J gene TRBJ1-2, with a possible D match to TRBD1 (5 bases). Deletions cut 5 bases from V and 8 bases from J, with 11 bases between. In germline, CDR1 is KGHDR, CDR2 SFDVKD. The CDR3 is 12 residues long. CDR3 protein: CATSAPYRGYTF. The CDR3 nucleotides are TGTGCCACCAGTGCTCCCTACAGGGGCTACACCTTC.

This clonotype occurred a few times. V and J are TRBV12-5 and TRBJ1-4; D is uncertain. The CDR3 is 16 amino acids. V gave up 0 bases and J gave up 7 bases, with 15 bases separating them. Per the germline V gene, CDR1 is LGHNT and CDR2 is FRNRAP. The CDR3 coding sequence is TGTGCTAGTGGTTTGGTAACTGGCCTTGAGACTGAAAAACTGTTTTTT. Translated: CASGLVTGLETEKLFF.

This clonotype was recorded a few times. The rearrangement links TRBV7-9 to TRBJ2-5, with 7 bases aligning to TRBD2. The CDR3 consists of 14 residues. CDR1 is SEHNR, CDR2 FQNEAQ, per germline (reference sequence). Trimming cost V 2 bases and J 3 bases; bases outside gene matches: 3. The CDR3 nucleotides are TGTGCCAGCAGCTTATATCGGGGGGAAGAGACCCAGTACTTC. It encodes CASSLYRGEETQYF.

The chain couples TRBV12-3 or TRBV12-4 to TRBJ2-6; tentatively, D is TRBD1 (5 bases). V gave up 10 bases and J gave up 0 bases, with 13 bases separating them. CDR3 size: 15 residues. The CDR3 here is CANRKFHSGANVLTF. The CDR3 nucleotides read TGTGCCAACAGGAAGTTCCACTCTGGGGCCAACGTCCTGACTTTC.